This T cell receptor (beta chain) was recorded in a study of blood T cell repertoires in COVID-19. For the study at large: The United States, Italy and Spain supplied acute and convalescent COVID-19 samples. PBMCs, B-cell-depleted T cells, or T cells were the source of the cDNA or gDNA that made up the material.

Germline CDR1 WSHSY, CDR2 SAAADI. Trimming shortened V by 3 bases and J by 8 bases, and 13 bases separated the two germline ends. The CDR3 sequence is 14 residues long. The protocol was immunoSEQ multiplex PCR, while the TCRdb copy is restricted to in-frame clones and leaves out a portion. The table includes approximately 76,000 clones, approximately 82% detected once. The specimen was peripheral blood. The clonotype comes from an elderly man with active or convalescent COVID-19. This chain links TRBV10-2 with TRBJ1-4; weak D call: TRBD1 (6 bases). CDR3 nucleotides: TGCGCCAGCAGTGAAGCAGGGGTCGGGGAAAAACTGTTTTTT. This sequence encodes CASSEAGVGEKLFF.